This TCR beta chain was observed in a study of blood T cells in healthy people across ages. The CDR3 has 17 amino acids. CDR1 and CDR2 (germline): SEHNR, FQNEAQ (reference sequence). The second PCR ran roughly 7 to 12 cycles with a sample-barcoded 5' primer and J-beta primers. One entry per CDR3 protein, called by TCRdb with MiXCR from the 5' RACE reads. The data contain hundreds of thousands of distinct CDR3 sequences, roughly 25% of them seen just once; the ten biggest clones take up just under 9.5%. On this clonotype: The junction departs from germline at one end; a sequencing error may be responsible.

These data were likewise used in another study, on T cells of mothers and their children.

Input material: blood. The receptor's source is a boy aged 5-17 years in good health. The J gene is TRBJ2-3, the V gene TRBV7-9, with TRBD2 matching 7 bases. The CDR3 is CSSTHFNRSSGGDTQYF. CDR3 nucleotides: TGTTCCAGCACCCACTTCAACAGGTCTAGCGGAGGGGATACGCAGTATTTT.